Listed here is a single TCR beta chain. The entry originates in a study of CD8 T cells in Susac syndrome. CDR3 length: 15 amino acids. Germline CDR1 reads SGHVS; CDR2 reads FNYEAQ. V was trimmed by 2 bases and J by 4 bases, leaving 15 bases between them. About 0.5 to 1 ug RNA was reverse transcribed with random hexamers. immunoSEQ multiplex PCR amplified TCR beta CDR3 across 54 Vbeta, 13 Jbeta. A single record per CDR3 protein comes from TCRdb applying MiXCR to the immunoSEQ multiplex PCR reads. This sample has roughly 150,000 distinct CDR3 sequences, with 95% found just once. Peripheral blood CD8+ and CD4+ T cells were profiled by TCR beta sequencing. In the multiple sclerosis control group, patients were treatment-naive and had stable or active relapsing-remitting disease. The CD8+ and CD4+ T cells were negatively isolated, with the TEMRA cells enriched by FACS.

The chain has TRBV7-6 and TRBJ2-7; the D is unclear. The receptor was derived from a human donor with multiple sclerosis. Sample: CD8+ T cells from PBMCs. The CDR3 nucleotides are TGTGCCAGCAGCTTAAAGGCCCTAGACCTTTACGAGCAGTACTTC. Translated, it gives CASSLKALDLYEQYF. Filled out from reference TRBV7-6 and TRBJ2-7, the complete variable domain reads GAGVSQSPRYKVTKRGQDVALRCDPISGHVSLYWYRQALGQGPEFLTYFNYEAQQDKSGLPNDRFSAERPEGSISTLTIQRTEQRDSAMYRCASSLKALDLYEQYFGPGTRLTVT.